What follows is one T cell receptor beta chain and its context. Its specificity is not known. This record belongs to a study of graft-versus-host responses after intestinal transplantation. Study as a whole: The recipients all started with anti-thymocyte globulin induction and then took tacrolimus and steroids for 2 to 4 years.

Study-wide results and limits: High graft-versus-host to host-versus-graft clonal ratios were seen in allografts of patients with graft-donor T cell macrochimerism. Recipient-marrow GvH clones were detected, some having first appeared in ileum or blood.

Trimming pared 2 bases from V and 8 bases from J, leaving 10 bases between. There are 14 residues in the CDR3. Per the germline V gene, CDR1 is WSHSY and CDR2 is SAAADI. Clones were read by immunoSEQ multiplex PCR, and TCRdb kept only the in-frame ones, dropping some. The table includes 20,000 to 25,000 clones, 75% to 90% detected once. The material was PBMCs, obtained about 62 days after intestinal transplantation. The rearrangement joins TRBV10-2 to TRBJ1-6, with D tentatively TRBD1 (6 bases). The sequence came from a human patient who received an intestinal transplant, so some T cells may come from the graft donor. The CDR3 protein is CASSEDRYYSPLHF. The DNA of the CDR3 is TGCGCCAGCAGTGAGGACAGGTATTATTCACCCCTCCACTTT.